This entry lists 5 T cell receptor beta chains sequenced from one sample in a study of T cell responses to AZD1222 COVID-19 vaccine (dated by TCRdb to the early 2020s). Library preparation employed the immunoSEQ multiplex PCR assay. The table was pulled from immuneACCESS by TCRdb, which kept in-frame rearrangements only. Such tables lose some clones; where checked, under half of the loss comes from unresolved V genes, and the rest has no known cause. For this sample there are about 110,000 clones; around 84% appear just once. The ten largest clones represent over 3% of the sample. The intended sense of this specimen's time point label: baseline before first vaccination. The sequencing here drew on peripheral blood, taken on day 0 of AZD1222 vaccination. The receptors were sampled from an adult in good health.

The V gene is TRBV3-1 (or the pseudogene TRBV3-2), the J gene TRBJ1-2; 11 bases are a match to TRBD1. The CDR3 is 16 residues long. J lost 0 bases, V lost 3 bases, and 3 bases had no gene match. Germline V gene data show CDR1 as LGHDT and CDR2 as YNNKEL (reference sequence). CDR3 coding DNA: TGTGCCAGCAGCCAGGGACAGGGGGGGCCTAACTATGGCTACACCTTC. Translating it yields CASSQGQGGPNYGYTF.

The V and J genes are TRBV6-4 and TRBJ1-1, with TRBD1 as a possible D gene (5 bases). V shed 0 bases and J shed 4 bases, with 12 bases lying between them. The V gene's germline CDR1 is MRHNA and CDR2 SNTAGT. The CDR3 is 15 amino acids. In DNA form, the CDR3 reads TGTGCCAGCAGTGACTCGCTGGGGCTGGGCACTGAAGCTTTCTTT. Its protein is CASSDSLGLGTEAFF.

CDR3 sequence (DNA): TGTGCCAGCAGCTTAGGGAGAGGGGCGGGCGGGGAGCTGTTTTTT. Translating it yields CASSLGRGAGGELFF. The chain links TRBV11-2 to TRBJ2-2; D may be TRBD1 or TRBD2 (5 bases each). The CDR3 is 15 amino acids. The V gene lost 1 base and the J gene lost 7 bases, with 13 bases spanning the gap. The V gene's germline CDR1 is SGHAT and CDR2 FQNNGV.

The J gene is TRBJ1-1, the V gene TRBV5-6; D is perhaps TRBD1 (6 bases). Deletions cut 3 bases from V and 3 bases from J, with 15 bases between. Germline V gene data show CDR1 as SGHDT and CDR2 as YYEEEE. The CDR3 is made up of 15 amino acids. CDR3 loop: CASSSVRQAHTEAFF. The DNA of the CDR3 is TGTGCCAGCAGCTCGGTAAGACAGGCCCACACTGAAGCTTTCTTT.

This clone was counted once. The V and J genes are TRBV9 and TRBJ1-1; 7 nucleotides align to TRBD1. Germline assignment: CDR1 SGDLS and CDR2 YYNGEE. The CDR3 runs 13 residues. J lost 7 bases, V lost 4 bases, and 7 bases had no gene match. The CDR3 loop reads CASSPRPGGEAFF. CDR3 DNA sequence: TGTGCCAGCAGCCCCCGCCCAGGGGGTGAAGCTTTCTTT.